This T cell receptor (beta chain) was identified during a study of OX40 agonist ivuxolimab in advanced cancers. Overall study findings and caveats: Which antigen the expanded peripheral T cells recognized is unknown.

Turning to this clone: Antigen specificity is unknown.

V lost 3 bases, J lost 2 bases, and 11 bases lay in between. Germline V gene sequence: CDR1 SGDLS, CDR2 YYNGEE. The CDR3 totals 14 residues. Assay: immunoSEQ multiplex PCR; the TCRdb copy retains only in-frame clones and omits some. The sample has about 18,000 clones, about 74% seen once. This sequence was found in an adult with an advanced solid tumor such as melanoma, head and neck, liver or kidney cancer. Source: CD4+ or CD8+ T cells sorted from blood, taken in a trial of the OX40 agonist ivuxolimab. The rearrangement joins TRBV9 to TRBJ2-5; perhaps TRBD2 as D (6 bases). In DNA form, the CDR3 reads TGTGCCAGCAGCGCATCGGGACTTCAAGAGACCCAGTACTTC. Translation gives CASSASGLQETQYF.